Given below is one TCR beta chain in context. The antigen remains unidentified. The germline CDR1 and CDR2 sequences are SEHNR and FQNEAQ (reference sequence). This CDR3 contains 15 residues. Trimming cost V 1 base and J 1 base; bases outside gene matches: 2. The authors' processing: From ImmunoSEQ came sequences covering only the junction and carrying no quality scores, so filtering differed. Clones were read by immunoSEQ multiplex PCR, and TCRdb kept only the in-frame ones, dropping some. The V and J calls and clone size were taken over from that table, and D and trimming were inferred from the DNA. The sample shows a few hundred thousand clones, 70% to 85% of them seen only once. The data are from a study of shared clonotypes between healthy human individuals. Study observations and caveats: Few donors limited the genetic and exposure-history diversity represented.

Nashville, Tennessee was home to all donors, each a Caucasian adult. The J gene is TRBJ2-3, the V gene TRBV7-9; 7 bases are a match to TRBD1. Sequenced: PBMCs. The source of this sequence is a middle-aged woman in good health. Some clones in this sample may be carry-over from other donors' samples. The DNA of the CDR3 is TGTGCCAGCAGCTTAGAGGGGGCTGGCACAGATACGCAGTATTTT. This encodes CASSLEGAGTDTQYF. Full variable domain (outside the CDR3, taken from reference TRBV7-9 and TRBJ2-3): DTGVSQNPRHKITKRGQNVTFRCDPISEHNRLYWYRQTLGQGPEFLTYFQNEAQLEKSRLLSDRFSAERPKGSFSTLEIQRTEQGDSAMYLCASSLEGAGTDTQYFGPGTRLTVL.